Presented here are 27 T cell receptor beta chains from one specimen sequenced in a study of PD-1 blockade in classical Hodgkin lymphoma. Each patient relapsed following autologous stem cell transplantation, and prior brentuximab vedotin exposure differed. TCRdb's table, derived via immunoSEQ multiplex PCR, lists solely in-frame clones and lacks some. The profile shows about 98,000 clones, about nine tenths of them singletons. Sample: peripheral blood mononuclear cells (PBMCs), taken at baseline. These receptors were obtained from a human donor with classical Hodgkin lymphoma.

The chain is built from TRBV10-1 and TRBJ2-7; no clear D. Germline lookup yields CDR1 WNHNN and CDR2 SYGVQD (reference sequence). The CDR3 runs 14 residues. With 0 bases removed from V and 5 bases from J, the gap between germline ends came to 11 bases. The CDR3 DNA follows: TGCGCCAGCAGTGAGTCACCAACCCACCACGAGCAGTACTTC. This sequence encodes CASSESPTHHEQYF.

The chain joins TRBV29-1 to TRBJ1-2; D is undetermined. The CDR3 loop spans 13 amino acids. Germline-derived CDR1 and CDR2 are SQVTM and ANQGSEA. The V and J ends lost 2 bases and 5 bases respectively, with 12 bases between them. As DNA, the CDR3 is TGCAGCGTTGAACGCTCCAAAGGTTATGGCTACACCTTC. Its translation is CSVERSKGYGYTF.

In DNA, the CDR3 is TGTGCCACGGGACTAGCGGGACCCTACACAGATACGCAGTATTTT. It yields the protein CATGLAGPYTDTQYF. The chain is built from TRBV2 and TRBJ2-3; 13 nucleotides align to TRBD2. The CDR3 is 15 amino acids. Germline CDR1 reads SNHLY; CDR2 reads FYNNEI. Trimming removed 10 bases from V and 2 bases from J; junction bases left unmatched: 6. The entire variable domain, with the rest obtained from reference TRBV2 and TRBJ2-3, is as follows: EPEVTQTPSHQVTQMGQEVILRCVPISNHLYFYWYRQILGQKVEFLVSFYNNEISEKSEIFDDQFSVERPDGSNFTLKIRSTKLEDSAMYFCATGLAGPYTDTQYFGPGTRLTVL.

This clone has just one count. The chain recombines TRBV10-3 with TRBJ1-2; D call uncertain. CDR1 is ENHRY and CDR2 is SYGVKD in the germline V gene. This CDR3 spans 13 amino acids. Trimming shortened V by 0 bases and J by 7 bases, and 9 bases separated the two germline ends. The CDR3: CAISESARSGYTF. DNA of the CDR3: TGTGCCATCAGTGAGTCGGCCAGATCTGGCTACACCTTC.

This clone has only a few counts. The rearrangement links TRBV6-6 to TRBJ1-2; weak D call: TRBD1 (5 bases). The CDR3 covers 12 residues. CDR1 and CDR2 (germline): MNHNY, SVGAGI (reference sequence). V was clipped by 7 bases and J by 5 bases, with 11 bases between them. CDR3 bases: TGTGCCAGCACCCCAGAGGGGTATGGCTACACCTTC. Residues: CASTPEGYGYTF.

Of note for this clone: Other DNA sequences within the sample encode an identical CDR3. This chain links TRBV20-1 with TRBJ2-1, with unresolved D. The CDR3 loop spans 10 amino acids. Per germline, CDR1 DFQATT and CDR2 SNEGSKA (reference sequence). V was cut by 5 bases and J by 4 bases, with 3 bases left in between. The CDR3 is CSALYNEQFF. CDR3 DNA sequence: TGCAGTGCTCTTTACAATGAGCAGTTCTTC.

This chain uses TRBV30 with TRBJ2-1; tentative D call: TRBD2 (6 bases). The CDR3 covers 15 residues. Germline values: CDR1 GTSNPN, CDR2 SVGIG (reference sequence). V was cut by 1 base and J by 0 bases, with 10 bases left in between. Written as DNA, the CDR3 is TGTGCCTGGAGTGGGAGGCGGGACTCCTACAATGAGCAGTTCTTC. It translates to CAWSGRRDSYNEQFF.

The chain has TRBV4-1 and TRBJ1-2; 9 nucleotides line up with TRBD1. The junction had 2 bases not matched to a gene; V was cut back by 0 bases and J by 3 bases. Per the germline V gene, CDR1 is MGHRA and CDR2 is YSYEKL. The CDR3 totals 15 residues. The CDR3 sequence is CASSQEGTGYYGYTF. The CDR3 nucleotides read TGCGCCAGCAGCCAAGAGGGGACAGGGTACTATGGCTACACCTTC.

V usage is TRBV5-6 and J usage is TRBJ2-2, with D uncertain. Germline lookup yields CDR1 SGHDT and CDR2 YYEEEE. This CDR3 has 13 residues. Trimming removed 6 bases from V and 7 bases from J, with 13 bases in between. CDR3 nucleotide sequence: TGTGCCAGCACGCGACGCCCGGTCGGGGAGCTGTTTTTT. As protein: CASTRRPVGELFF.

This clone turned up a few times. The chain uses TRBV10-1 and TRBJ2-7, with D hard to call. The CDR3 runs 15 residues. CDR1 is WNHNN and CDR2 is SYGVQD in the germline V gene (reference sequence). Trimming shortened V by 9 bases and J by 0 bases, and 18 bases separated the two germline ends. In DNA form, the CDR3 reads TGCGCCAGGGGTTGGACGCGGTCTTGCTCCTACGAGCAGTACTTC. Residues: CARGWTRSCSYEQYF.

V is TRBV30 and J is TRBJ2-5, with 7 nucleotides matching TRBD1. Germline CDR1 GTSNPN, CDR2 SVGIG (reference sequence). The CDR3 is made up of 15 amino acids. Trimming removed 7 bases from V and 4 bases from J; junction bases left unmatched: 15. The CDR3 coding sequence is TGTGCCTTGGTACCCTTTACAGGGGCTAGAGAGACCCAGTACTTC. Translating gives CALVPFTGARETQYF.

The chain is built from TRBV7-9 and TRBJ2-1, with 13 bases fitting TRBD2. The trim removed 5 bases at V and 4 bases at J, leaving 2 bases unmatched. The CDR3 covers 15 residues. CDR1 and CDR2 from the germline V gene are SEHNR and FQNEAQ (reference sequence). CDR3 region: CASSRGLAGYNEQFF. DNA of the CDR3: TGTGCCAGCAGCCGGGGACTAGCGGGGTACAATGAGCAGTTCTTC.

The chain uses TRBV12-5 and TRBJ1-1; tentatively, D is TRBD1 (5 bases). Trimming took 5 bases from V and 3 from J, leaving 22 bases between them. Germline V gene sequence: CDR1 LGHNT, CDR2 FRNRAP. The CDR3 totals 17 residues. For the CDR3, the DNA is TGTGCTAGTGGTCTCCCTCAAGACAGACGGACCGACACTGAAGCTTTCTTT. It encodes CASGLPQDRRTDTEAFF.

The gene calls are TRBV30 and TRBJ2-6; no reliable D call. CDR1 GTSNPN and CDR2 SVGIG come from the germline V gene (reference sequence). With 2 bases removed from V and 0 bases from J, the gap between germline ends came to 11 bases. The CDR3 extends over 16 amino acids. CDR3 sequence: CAWSPLRDSGANVLTF. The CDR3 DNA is TGTGCCTGGAGTCCACTTAGGGACTCTGGGGCCAACGTCCTGACTTTC. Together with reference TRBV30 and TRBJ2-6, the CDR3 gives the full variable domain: SQTIHQWPATLVQPVGSPLSLECTVEGTSNPNLYWYRQAAGRGLQLLFYSVGIGQISSEVPQNLSASRPQDRQFILSSKKLLLSDSGFYLCAWSPLRDSGANVLTFGAGSRLTVL.

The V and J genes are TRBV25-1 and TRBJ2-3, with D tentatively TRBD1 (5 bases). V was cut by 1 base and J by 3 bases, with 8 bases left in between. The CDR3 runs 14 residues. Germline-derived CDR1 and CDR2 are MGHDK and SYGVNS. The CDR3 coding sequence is TGTGCCAGCAGTGAATTACAGGCAACAGATACGCAGTATTTT. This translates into CASSELQATDTQYF.

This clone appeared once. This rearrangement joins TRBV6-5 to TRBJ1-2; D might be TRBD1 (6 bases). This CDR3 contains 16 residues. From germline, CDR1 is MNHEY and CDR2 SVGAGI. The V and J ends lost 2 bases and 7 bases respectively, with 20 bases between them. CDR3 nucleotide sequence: TGTGCCAGCAGTTACATCACTAGGGGGAGAGGGGGTGGCTACACCTTC. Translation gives CASSYITRGRGGGYTF.

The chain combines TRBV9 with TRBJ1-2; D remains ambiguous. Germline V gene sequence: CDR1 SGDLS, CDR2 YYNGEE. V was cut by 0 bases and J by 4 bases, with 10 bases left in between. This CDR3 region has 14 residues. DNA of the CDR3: TGTGCCAGCAGCGTAGAGGGCGGGAGCTATGGCTACACCTTC. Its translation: CASSVEGGSYGYTF.

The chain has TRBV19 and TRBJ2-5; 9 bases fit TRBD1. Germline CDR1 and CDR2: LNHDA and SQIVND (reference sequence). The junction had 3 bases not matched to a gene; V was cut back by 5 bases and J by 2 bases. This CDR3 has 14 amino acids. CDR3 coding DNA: TGTGCCAGTAGTCCAGGGACAGGGCAAGAGACCCAGTACTTC. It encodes CASSPGTGQETQYF.

DNA for the CDR3: TGTGCCAGCAGCCTACCGGGACAGGGATCCTACGAGCAGTACTTC. The encoded protein is CASSLPGQGSYEQYF. This chain joins TRBV14 and TRBJ2-7; 9 bases agree with TRBD1. Trimming at V came to 4 bases and at J to 1 base, leaving 5 bases not matched to a gene. CDR1 SGHDN and CDR2 FVKESK come from the germline V gene. The CDR3 extends over 15 amino acids.

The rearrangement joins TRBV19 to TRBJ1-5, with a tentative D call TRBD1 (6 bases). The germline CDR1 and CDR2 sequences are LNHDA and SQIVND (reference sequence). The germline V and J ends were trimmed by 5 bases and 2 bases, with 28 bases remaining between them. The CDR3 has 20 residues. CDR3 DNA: TGTGCCAGTAGTCGACGGTCATCGACAGGCACTTTGGGAGGCAATCAGCCCCAGCATTTT. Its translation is CASSRRSSTGTLGGNQPQHF.

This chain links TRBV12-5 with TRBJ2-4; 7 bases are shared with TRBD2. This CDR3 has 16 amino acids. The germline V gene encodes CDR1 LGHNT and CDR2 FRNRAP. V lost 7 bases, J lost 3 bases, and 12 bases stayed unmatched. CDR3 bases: TGTGCTAGTGCCTTTATGGGGGAGGGAGGCAAAAACATTCAGTACTTC. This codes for CASAFMGEGGKNIQYF.

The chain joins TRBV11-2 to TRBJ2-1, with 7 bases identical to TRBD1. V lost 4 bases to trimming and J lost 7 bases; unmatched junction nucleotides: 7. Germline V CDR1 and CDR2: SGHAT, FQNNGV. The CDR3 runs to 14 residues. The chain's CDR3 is CASSSDRAENEQFF. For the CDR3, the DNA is TGTGCCAGCAGCTCAGACAGGGCGGAAAATGAGCAGTTCTTC.

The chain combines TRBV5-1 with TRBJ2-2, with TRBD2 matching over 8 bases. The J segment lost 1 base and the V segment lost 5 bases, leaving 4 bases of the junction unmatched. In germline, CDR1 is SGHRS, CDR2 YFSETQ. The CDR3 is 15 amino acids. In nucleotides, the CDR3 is TGCGCCAGCAGTAGTCGGGAGGGGAACACCGGGGAGCTGTTTTTT. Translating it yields CASSSREGNTGELFF.

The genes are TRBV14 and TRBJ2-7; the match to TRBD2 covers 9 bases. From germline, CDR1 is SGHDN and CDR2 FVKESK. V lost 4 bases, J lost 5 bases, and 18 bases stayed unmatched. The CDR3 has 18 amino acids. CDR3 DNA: TGTGCCAGCAGCCCGGCTCGGGCTAGCGGGATAGGGGTGAACGAGCAGTACTTC. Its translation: CASSPARASGIGVNEQYF.

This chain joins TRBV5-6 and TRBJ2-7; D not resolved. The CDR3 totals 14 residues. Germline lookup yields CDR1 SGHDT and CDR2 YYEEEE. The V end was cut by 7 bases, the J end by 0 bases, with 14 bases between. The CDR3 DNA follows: TGTGCCAGCTCCCGGGCATTTAGCTCCTACGAGCAGTACTTC. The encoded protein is CASSRAFSSYEQYF.

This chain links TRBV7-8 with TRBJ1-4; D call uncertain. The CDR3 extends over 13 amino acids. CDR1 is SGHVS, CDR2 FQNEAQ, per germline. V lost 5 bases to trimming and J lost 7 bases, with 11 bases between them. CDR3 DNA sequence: TGTGCCAGCAGCCGACATCTCTCTGAAAAACTGTTTTTT. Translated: CASSRHLSEKLFF.

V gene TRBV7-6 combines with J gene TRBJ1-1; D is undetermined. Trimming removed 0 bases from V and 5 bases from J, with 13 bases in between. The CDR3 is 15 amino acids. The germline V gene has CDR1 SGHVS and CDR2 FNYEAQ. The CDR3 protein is CASSLATGPWTEAFF. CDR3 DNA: TGTGCCAGCAGCTTAGCGACGGGTCCCTGGACTGAAGCTTTCTTT.